This T cell receptor (beta chain) was sequenced for a study of T cell changes during pregnancy in multiple sclerosis. CDR1 is GTSNPN and CDR2 is SVGIG in the germline V gene (reference sequence). The CDR3 is made up of 13 amino acids. The J segment lost 4 bases and the V segment lost 3 bases, leaving 2 bases of the junction unmatched. Data came from immunoSEQ multiplex PCR; TCRdb stores just in-frame clones and leaves some out. In the table there are 30,000 to 35,000 clones, 70% to 90% of which are singletons. The source material was CD4+ T cells from peripheral blood mononuclear cells, sampled in the first trimester of pregnancy. This receptor was obtained from a female donor in good health, enrolled as a control in a pregnancy study. The J gene is TRBJ1-1, the V gene TRBV30; 10 nucleotides match TRBD1. The DNA for the CDR3 is TGTGCCTGGAGCCGGGACAGGGGCACTGAAGCTTTCTTT. It is translated as CAWSRDRGTEAFF.